This T cell receptor (beta chain) appears in the sequencing data of a study of tumor-infiltrating lymphocytes in primary liver carcinoma. With about 470 ng total RNA as template and a constant-region primer, TCR beta cDNA was made. It was through three nested multiplex PCR rounds of slightly modified ARM-PCR that TCR beta libraries arose. TCRdb fed the multiplex PCR reads into MiXCR, producing one record per CDR3 protein. This table has 85,000 to 100,000 distinct CDR3 sequences, 55% to 75% appearing once. DNA and RNA were both co-extracted from 20-30 mg of bulk tissue that had not been sorted. The clonotype was recovered from a man aged 35 to 55 with primary liver carcinoma and hepatitis B virus infection. Sequencing used tumor-adjacent normal liver tissue.

The CDR3 region is CNVNTVGTDTQYF. CDR3 DNA sequence: TGCAACGTCAACACGGTAGGCACAGATACGCAGTATTTT. The V call is TRBV29-1, the J call TRBJ2-3; D call uncertain. The CDR3 has 13 amino acids. The V gene's germline CDR1 is SQVTM and CDR2 ANQGSEA.